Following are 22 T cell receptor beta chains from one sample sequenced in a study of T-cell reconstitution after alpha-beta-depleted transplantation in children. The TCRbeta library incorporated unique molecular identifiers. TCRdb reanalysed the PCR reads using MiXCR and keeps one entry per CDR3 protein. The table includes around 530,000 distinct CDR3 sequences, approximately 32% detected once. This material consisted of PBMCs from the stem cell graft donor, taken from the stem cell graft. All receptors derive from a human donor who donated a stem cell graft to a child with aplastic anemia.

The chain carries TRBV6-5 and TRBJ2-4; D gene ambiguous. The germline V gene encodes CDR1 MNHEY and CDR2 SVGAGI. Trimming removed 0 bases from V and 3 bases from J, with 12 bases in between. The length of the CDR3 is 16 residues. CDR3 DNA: TGTGCCAGCAGTTACTCGACCGGGTGGGGCAAAAACATTCAGTACTTC. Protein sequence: CASSYSTGWGKNIQYF.

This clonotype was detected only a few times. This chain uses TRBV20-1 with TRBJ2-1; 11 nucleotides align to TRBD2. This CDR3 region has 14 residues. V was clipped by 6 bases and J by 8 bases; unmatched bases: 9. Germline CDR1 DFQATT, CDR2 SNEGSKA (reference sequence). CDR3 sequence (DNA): TGCAGTGCGGCGACTAGCGGGATCTTATATGAGCAGTTCTTC. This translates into CSAATSGILYEQFF.

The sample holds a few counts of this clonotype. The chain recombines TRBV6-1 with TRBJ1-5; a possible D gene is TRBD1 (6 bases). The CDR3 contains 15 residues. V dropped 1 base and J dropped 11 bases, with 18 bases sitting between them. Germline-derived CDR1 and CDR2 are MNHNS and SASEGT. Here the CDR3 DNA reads TGTGCCAGCAGTGAAGGGAGGGGGATCGGTTTGACCCAGCATTTT. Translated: CASSEGRGIGLTQHF.

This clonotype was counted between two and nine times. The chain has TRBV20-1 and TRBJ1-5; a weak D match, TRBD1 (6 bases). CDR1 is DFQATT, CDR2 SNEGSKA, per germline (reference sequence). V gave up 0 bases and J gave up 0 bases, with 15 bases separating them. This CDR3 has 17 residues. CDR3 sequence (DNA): TGCAGTGCTAGAGACTCAGGGAGAGGGGGTAGCAATCAGCCCCAGCATTTT. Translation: CSARDSGRGGSNQPQHF.

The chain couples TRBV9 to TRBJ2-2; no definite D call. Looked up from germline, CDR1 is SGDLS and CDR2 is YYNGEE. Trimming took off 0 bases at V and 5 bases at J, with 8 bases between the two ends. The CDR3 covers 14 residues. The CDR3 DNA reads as TGTGCCAGCAGCGTAGAAAGGGAAACCGGGGAGCTGTTTTTT. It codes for CASSVERETGELFF.

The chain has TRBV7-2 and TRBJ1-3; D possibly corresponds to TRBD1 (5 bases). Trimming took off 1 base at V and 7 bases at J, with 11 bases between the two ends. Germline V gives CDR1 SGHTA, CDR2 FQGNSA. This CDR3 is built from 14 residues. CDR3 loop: CASSLVGGDNTIYF. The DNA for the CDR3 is TGTGCCAGCAGCTTAGTGGGAGGGGACAACACCATATATTTT. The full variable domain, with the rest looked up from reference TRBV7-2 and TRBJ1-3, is GAGVSQSPSNKVTEKGKDVELRCDPISGHTALYWYRQSLGQGLEFLIYFQGNSAPDKSGLPSDRFSAERTGGSVSTLTIQRTQQEDSAVYLCASSLVGGDNTIYFGEGSWLTVV.

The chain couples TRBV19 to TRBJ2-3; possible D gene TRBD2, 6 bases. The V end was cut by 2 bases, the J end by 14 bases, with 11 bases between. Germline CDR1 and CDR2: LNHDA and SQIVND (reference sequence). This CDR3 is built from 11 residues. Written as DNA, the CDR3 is TGTGCCAGTAGTATACAGCGGGCCTTGTATTTT. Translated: CASSIQRALYF. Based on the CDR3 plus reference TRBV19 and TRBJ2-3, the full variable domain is DGGITQSPKYLFRKEGQNVTLSCEQNLNHDAMYWYRQDPGQGLRLIYYSQIVNDFQKGDIAEGYSVSREKKESFPLTVTSAQKNPTAFYLCASSIQRALYFGPGTRLTVL.

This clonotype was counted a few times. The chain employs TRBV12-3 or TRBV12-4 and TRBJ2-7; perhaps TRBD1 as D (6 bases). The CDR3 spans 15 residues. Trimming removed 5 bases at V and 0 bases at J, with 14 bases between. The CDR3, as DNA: TGTGCCAGCAGTGTCTCCGGGACACCCTCCTACGAGCAGTACTTC. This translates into CASSVSGTPSYEQYF.

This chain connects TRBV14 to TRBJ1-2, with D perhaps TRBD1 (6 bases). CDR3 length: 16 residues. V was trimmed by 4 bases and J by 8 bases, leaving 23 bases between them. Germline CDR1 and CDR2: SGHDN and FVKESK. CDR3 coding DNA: TGTGCCAGCAGCCGCCCGGGCCAGGGGAAGGAGATAGGCTACACCTTC. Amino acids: CASSRPGQGKEIGYTF.

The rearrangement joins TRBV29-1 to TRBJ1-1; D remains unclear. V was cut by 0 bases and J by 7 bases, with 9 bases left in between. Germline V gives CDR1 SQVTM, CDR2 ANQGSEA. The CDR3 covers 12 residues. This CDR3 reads CSVEDRQFEAFF. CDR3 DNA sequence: TGCAGCGTTGAAGATCGCCAGTTTGAAGCTTTCTTT.

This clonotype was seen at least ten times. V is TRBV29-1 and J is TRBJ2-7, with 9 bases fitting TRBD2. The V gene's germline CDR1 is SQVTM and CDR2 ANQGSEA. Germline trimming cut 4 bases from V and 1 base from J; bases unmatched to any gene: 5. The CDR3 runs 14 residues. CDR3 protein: CSVVLSGSSYEQYV. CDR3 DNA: TGCAGCGTTGTTCTTAGCGGGAGTTCCTACGAGCAGTACGTC.

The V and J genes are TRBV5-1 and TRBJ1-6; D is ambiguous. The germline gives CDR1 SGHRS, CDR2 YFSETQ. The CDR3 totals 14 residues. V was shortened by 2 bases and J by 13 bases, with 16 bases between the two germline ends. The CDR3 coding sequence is TGCGCCAGCAGCTTTTGGACGGGCGACGGGCCCCTCCACTTT. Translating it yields CASSFWTGDGPLHF.

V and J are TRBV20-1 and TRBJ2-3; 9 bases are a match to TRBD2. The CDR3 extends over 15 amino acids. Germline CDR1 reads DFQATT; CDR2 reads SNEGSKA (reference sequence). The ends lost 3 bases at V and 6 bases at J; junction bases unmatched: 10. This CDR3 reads CSASGAGGPSDTQYF. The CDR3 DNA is TGCAGTGCTAGTGGCGCGGGAGGGCCATCCGATACGCAGTATTTT.

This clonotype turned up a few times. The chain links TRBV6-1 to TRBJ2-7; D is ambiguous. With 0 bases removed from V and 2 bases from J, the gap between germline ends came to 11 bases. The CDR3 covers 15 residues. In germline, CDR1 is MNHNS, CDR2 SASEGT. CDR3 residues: CASSEARVLAYEQYF. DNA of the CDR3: TGTGCCAGCAGTGAAGCTCGGGTCCTGGCCTACGAGCAGTACTTC.

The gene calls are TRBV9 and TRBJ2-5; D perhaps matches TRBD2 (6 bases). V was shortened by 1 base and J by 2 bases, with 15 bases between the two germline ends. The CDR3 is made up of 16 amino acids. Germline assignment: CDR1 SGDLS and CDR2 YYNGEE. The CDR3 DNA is TGTGCCAGCAGCGTATCCCCGCGGCGGGATCAAGAGACCCAGTACTTC. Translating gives CASSVSPRRDQETQYF. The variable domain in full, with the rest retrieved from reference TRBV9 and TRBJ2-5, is DSGVTQTPKHLITATGQRVTLRCSPRSGDLSVYWYQQSLDQGLQFLIQYYNGEERAKGNILERFSAQQFPDLHSELNLSSLELGDSALYFCASSVSPRRDQETQYFGPGTRLLVL.

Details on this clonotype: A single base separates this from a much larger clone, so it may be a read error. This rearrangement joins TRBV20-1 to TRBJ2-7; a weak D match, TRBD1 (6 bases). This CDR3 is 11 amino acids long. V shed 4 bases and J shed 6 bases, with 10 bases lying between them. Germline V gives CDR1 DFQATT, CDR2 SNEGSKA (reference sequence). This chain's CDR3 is CSAMTGCEQYF. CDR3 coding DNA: TGCAGTGCTATGACAGGCTGCGAGCAGTACTTC.

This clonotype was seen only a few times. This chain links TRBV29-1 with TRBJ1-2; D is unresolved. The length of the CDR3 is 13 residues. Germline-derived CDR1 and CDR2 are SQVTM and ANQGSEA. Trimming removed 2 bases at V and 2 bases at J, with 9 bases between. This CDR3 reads CSVEHKPNYGYTF. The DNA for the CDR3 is TGCAGCGTTGAACACAAGCCAAACTATGGCTACACCTTC.

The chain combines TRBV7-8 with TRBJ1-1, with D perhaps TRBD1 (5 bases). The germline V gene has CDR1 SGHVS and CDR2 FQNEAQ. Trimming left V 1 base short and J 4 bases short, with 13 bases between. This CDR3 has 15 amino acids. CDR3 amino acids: CASSLEGDVVTEAFF. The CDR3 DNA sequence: TGTGCCAGCAGCTTAGAAGGGGACGTGGTCACTGAAGCTTTCTTT.

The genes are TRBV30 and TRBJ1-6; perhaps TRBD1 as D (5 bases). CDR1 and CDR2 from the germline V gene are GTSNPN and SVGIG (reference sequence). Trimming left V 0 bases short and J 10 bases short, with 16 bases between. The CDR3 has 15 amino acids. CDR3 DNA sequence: TGTGCCTGGAGTGTTGGGACCGCCGAGGGATCACCCCTCCACTTT. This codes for CAWSVGTAEGSPLHF.

This chain's CDR3 is CAISGTGHHGYTF. CDR3 nucleotide sequence: TGTGCCATCAGTGGGACAGGCCATCATGGCTACACCTTC. This chain uses TRBV10-3 with TRBJ1-2; 7 nucleotides agree with TRBD1. This CDR3 has 13 amino acids. Germline CDR1 is ENHRY and CDR2 is SYGVKD. V was clipped by 4 bases and J by 6 bases; unmatched bases: 5.

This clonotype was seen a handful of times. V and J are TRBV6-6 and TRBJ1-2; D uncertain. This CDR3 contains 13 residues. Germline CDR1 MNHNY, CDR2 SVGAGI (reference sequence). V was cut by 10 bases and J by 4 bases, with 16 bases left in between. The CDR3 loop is CATFARESYGYTF. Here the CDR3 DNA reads TGTGCCACCTTCGCGAGGGAGAGCTATGGCTACACCTTC.

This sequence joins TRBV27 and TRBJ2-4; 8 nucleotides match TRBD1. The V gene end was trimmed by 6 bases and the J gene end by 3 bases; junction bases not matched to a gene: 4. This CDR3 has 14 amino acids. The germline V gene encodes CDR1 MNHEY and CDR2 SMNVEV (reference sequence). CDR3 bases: TGTGCCAGCAGAATACAGGGGGACAAAAACATTCAGTACTTC. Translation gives CASRIQGDKNIQYF.